The 27 T cell receptor beta chains in this list originate from one sample, sequenced in a study of cytomegalovirus exposure and HLA in healthy donors. The PCR employed 60 Vbeta primers together with 13 Jbeta primers. Only in-frame clones appear in the TCRdb table, and some are missing; sequencing was by immunoSEQ multiplex PCR. This table holds 130,000 or so clones, roughly four fifths found once. The source material was PBMCs. Receptors originate from a man aged 30 to 39 in good health and CMV-seronegative.

This clone was recorded a few times. The V gene is TRBV28, the J gene TRBJ1-1; no reliable D call. Germline V CDR1 and CDR2: MDHEN, SYDVKM. The CDR3 is 13 amino acids. V was shortened by 2 bases and J by 1 base, with 5 bases between the two germline ends. The CDR3 sequence: CASSLAGNTEAFF. The CDR3 DNA reads as TGTGCCAGCAGTTTAGCGGGGAACACTGAAGCTTTCTTT.

This clone was recorded only once. J is TRBJ1-2 and V is TRBV27; the D is unclear. The CDR3 totals 13 residues. The V gene's germline CDR1 is MNHEY and CDR2 SMNVEV (reference sequence). The V end lost 6 bases, the J end lost 2 bases, and 10 bases lay between the germline ends. CDR3 in amino acids: CASSPTVNYGYTF. The DNA of the CDR3 is TGTGCCAGCAGCCCAACAGTGAACTATGGCTACACCTTC.

This clone showed up just a few times. Here the CDR3 DNA reads TGCGCCAGCAGCTTGCGGGGGTCCCCCCAGGGGGACACTGAAGCTTTCTTT. Its protein is CASSLRGSPQGDTEAFF. The chain joins TRBV5-1 to TRBJ1-1; 7 bases line up with TRBD1. This CDR3 region has 17 residues. The junction had 12 bases not matched to a gene; V was cut back by 1 base and J by 3 bases. Germline CDR1 reads SGHRS; CDR2 reads YFSETQ. Full variable domain (rest looked up from reference TRBV5-1 and TRBJ1-1): KAGVTQTPRYLIKTRGQQVTLSCSPISGHRSVSWYQQTPGQGLQFLFEYFSETQRNKGNFPGRFSGRQFSNSRSEMNVSTLELGDSALYLCASSLRGSPQGDTEAFFGQGTRLTVV.

The CDR3 region has the DNA TGTGCCAGCACCAGGGGGCGATACGAGCAGTACTTC. It encodes CASTRGRYEQYF. The chain is built from TRBV6-5 and TRBJ2-7; the match to TRBD1 covers 8 bases. The trim removed 7 bases at V and 4 bases at J, leaving 3 bases unmatched. This CDR3 is built from 12 residues. CDR1 MNHEY and CDR2 SVGAGI come from the germline V gene.

The chain links TRBV27 to TRBJ2-3; 9 positions agree with TRBD2. This CDR3 is built from 15 residues. J was trimmed by 6 bases and V by 7 bases; bases with no gene match: 11. Germline V gene sequence: CDR1 MNHEY, CDR2 SMNVEV (reference sequence). For the CDR3, the DNA is TGTGCCAGCACCTTCGTAGCGGGAGATACGGATACGCAGTATTTT. This codes for CASTFVAGDTDTQYF.

In its sample, this clone was seen a few times. As DNA, the CDR3 is TGCGCCAGCAGCATAGCCGGGACTAGAAAACGGGTAGATGAGCAGTTCTTC. This encodes CASSIAGTRKRVDEQFF. The chain links TRBV5-1 to TRBJ2-1; TRBD2 matches 8 bases. Trimming at V came to 4 bases and at J to 8 bases, leaving 17 bases not matched to a gene. The CDR3 runs to 17 residues. The germline CDR1 and CDR2 sequences are SGHRS and YFSETQ.

CDR3 protein: CASTNTRVNTEAFF. CDR3 nucleotides: TGTGCCAGCACCAATACCAGGGTGAACACTGAAGCTTTCTTT. The chain has TRBV28 and TRBJ1-1, with D possibly matching TRBD1 (5 bases). Per germline, CDR1 MDHEN and CDR2 SYDVKM. Trimming pared 7 bases from V and 0 bases from J, leaving 12 bases between. This CDR3 comprises 14 residues.

V usage is TRBV6-6 and J usage is TRBJ1-2, with 7 bases that match TRBD1. This CDR3 contains 15 residues. Trimming removed 2 bases from V and 4 bases from J; junction bases left unmatched: 7. CDR1 and CDR2 from the germline V gene are MNHNY and SVGAGI (reference sequence). DNA for the CDR3: TGTGCCAGCAGTTACACCACCCGGGACAGCTATGGCTACACCTTC. Protein: CASSYTTRDSYGYTF.

This chain uses TRBV19 with TRBJ1-5, with 7 bases identical to TRBD1. Germline CDR1 LNHDA, CDR2 SQIVND (reference sequence). The CDR3 spans 15 residues. Losses at the gene ends were 3 bases for V and 9 bases for J; bases not matched to a gene: 11. The CDR3 DNA reads TGTGCCAGTAGTATCGTCCCAGGGGGGCAATGGCCCCAGCATTTT. It specifies CASSIVPGGQWPQHF. Full variable domain (missing parts from reference TRBV19 and TRBJ1-5): DGGITQSPKYLFRKEGQNVTLSCEQNLNHDAMYWYRQDPGQGLRLIYYSQIVNDFQKGDIAEGYSVSREKKESFPLTVTSAQKNPTAFYLCASSIVPGGQWPQHFGDGTRLSIL.

The CDR3: CASSWSRGTEAFF. CDR3 DNA sequence: TGTGCCAGCAGCTGGTCACGGGGTACTGAAGCTTTCTTT. V and J are TRBV7-2 and TRBJ1-1, with unresolved D. The CDR3 is 13 residues long. V was pared by 4 bases and J by 5 bases, with 11 bases between. CDR1 SGHTA and CDR2 FQGNSA come from the germline V gene.

The chain joins TRBV7-9 to TRBJ2-1; TRBD2 agrees at 11 bases. The germline CDR1 and CDR2 sequences are SEHNR and FQNEAQ (reference sequence). Trimming at V came to 2 bases and at J to 6 bases, leaving 6 bases not matched to a gene. The CDR3 totals 16 residues. CDR3 residues: CASSLTSGSWSNEQFF. CDR3 DNA: TGTGCCAGCAGCTTAACTAGCGGGAGTTGGTCCAATGAGCAGTTCTTC.

The chain uses TRBV4-1 and TRBJ2-4, with D perhaps TRBD1 (6 bases). Looked up from germline, CDR1 is MGHRA and CDR2 is YSYEKL. CDR3 length: 15 residues. V lost 1 base to trimming and J lost 4 bases, with 11 bases between them. The DNA for the CDR3 is TGCGCCAGCAGCCAAGGGTGGGGGCTGAAAAACATTCAGTACTTC. Translation gives CASSQGWGLKNIQYF.

V gene TRBV7-2 combines with J gene TRBJ1-1, with a possible D match to TRBD1 (5 bases). The germline V gene encodes CDR1 SGHTA and CDR2 FQGNSA. The V gene lost 5 bases and the J gene lost 1 base, with 8 bases spanning the gap. The CDR3 loop spans 13 amino acids. As DNA, the CDR3 is TGTGCCAGCAGCAAAACAGGGAACACTGAAGCTTTCTTT. As protein: CASSKTGNTEAFF.

A single count supports this clone. The CDR3 DNA is TGTGCCAGCAGCTCATGGGAGGCGGGAAGGGGCTCTGGGGCCAACGTCCTGACTTTC. This codes for CASSSWEAGRGSGANVLTF. The chain combines TRBV7-9 with TRBJ2-6; TRBD2 might be the D (6 bases). This CDR3 is built from 19 residues. V gave up 4 bases and J gave up 0 bases, with 19 bases separating them. Germline loops: CDR1 SEHNR, CDR2 FQNEAQ (reference sequence).

The V gene is TRBV30, the J gene TRBJ2-5; 7 positions agree with TRBD1. The CDR3 contains 14 residues. Germline CDR1 GTSNPN, CDR2 SVGIG (reference sequence). J lost 2 bases, V lost 2 bases, and 5 bases had no gene match. CDR3 DNA sequence: TGTGCCTGGAGTATAACCAGGGGGCAAGAGACCCAGTACTTC. Protein sequence: CAWSITRGQETQYF.

The rearrangement links TRBV29-1 to TRBJ2-3, with a possible D match to TRBD2 (5 bases). Germline V lookup: CDR1 SQVTM, CDR2 ANQGSEA. V lost 6 bases and J 8 bases, leaving 15 bases between the germline ends. The CDR3 contains 12 residues. Written as DNA, the CDR3 is TGCAGCGTGCTCTTCTCGGGATCTACGCAGTATTTT. Translation: CSVLFSGSTQYF.

V is TRBV19 and J is TRBJ1-5; 8 bases line up with TRBD1. With V trimmed by 6 bases and J by 0 bases, 13 bases remained unmatched. CDR1 is LNHDA and CDR2 is SQIVND in the germline V gene (reference sequence). This CDR3 contains 18 residues. The CDR3 region has the DNA TGTGCCAGTAGCCAAGCCAAGACAGGGGTAAATAGCAATCAGCCCCAGCATTTT. Amino acid sequence: CASSQAKTGVNSNQPQHF.

In its sample, this clone was seen a few times. The chain uses TRBV12-5 and TRBJ2-7; possible D gene TRBD2, 5 bases. Trimming took 3 bases from V and 2 from J, leaving 11 bases between them. Per germline, CDR1 LGHNT and CDR2 FRNRAP. CDR3 length: 14 residues. The CDR3 reads CASGFSGFPYEQYF. CDR3 DNA: TGTGCTAGTGGTTTCTCGGGGTTTCCCTACGAGCAGTACTTC.

V usage is TRBV7-9 and J usage is TRBJ2-5, with 9 bases fitting TRBD1. J gave up 3 bases and V 1 base, and 0 bases lay outside the gene matches. The germline gives CDR1 SEHNR, CDR2 FQNEAQ (reference sequence). The CDR3 runs to 14 residues. CDR3 DNA sequence: TGTGCCAGCAGCTTAGGGACAGGGGAAGAGACCCAGTACTTC. Translated: CASSLGTGEETQYF.

The chain carries TRBV7-9 and TRBJ2-5; D might be TRBD2 (5 bases). Trimming removed 2 bases from V and 3 bases from J, with 10 bases in between. Germline lookup yields CDR1 SEHNR and CDR2 FQNEAQ (reference sequence). This CDR3 spans 14 amino acids. Here the CDR3 DNA reads TGTGCCAGCAGCTTAACTAGAGGGAAAGAGACCCAGTACTTC. Protein sequence: CASSLTRGKETQYF.

The chain joins TRBV27 to TRBJ1-6; 10 bases fit TRBD1. The CDR3 consists of 15 residues. Germline loops: CDR1 MNHEY, CDR2 SMNVEV (reference sequence). After removal of 3 bases from V and 8 bases from J, the junction contained 4 bases not matched to a gene. The CDR3 nucleotides read TGTGCCAGCAGTTTCGTGACAGGGGGCGATTCACCCCTCCACTTT. This translates into CASSFVTGGDSPLHF.

This clone was seen only a few times. The rearrangement uses TRBV4-2 and TRBJ1-1; possible D gene TRBD1, 6 bases. Trimming shortened V by 0 bases and J by 8 bases, and 10 bases separated the two germline ends. The CDR3 loop spans 13 amino acids. In germline, CDR1 is LGHNA, CDR2 YNFKEQ. The DNA of the CDR3 is TGTGCCAGCAGCCAAGACAGGGGAAACGAAGCTTTCTTT. The encoded protein is CASSQDRGNEAFF.

This clone was counted between two and nine times. The chain combines TRBV5-1 with TRBJ2-3, with D maybe TRBD2 (6 bases). The V and J ends lost 3 bases and 11 bases respectively, with 22 bases between them. Germline-derived CDR1 and CDR2 are SGHRS and YFSETQ. The CDR3 extends over 15 amino acids. DNA for the CDR3: TGCGCCAGCAGCTCCGGCGGGATGACTAGTTTGTTGCAGTATTTT. This encodes CASSSGGMTSLLQYF. Based on the CDR3 plus reference TRBV5-1 and TRBJ2-3, the full variable domain is KAGVTQTPRYLIKTRGQQVTLSCSPISGHRSVSWYQQTPGQGLQFLFEYFSETQRNKGNFPGRFSGRQFSNSRSEMNVSTLELGDSALYLCASSSGGMTSLLQYFGPGTRLTVL.

The chain carries TRBV7-2 and TRBJ1-4; D is perhaps TRBD1 (6 bases). CDR3 length: 14 residues. Per germline, CDR1 SGHTA and CDR2 FQGNSA. V lost 4 bases and J 8 bases, leaving 14 bases between the germline ends. CDR3 amino acids: CASSSSGGPEKLFF. CDR3 DNA: TGTGCCAGCAGCTCATCCGGGGGGCCGGAAAAACTGTTTTTT.

The rearrangement joins TRBV7-2 to TRBJ2-5; D is perhaps TRBD2 (6 bases). V lost 2 bases to trimming and J lost 5 bases, with 9 bases between them. Per germline, CDR1 SGHTA and CDR2 FQGNSA. The CDR3 runs to 13 residues. The CDR3 sequence: CASSLMGGETQYF. The CDR3 nucleotides are TGTGCCAGCAGCTTAATGGGGGGTGAGACCCAGTACTTC.

This chain joins TRBV7-8 and TRBJ2-7, with 8 bases lining up with TRBD1. Germline V lookup: CDR1 SGHVS, CDR2 FQNEAQ. After removal of 5 bases from V and 3 bases from J, the junction contained 6 bases not matched to a gene. There are 14 residues in the CDR3. The CDR3: CASSVTGDVYEQYF. The CDR3 DNA sequence: TGTGCCAGCAGCGTGACAGGGGACGTCTACGAGCAGTACTTC.

The gene calls are TRBV5-6 and TRBJ2-3; a weak D match, TRBD2 (5 bases). The germline V gene has CDR1 SGHDT and CDR2 YYEEEE. V lost 0 bases to trimming and J lost 0 bases, with 20 bases between them. The CDR3 runs to 19 residues. The CDR3 DNA reads TGTGCCAGCAGCTTGGCCAGCACGGCTAGCCCGCGTAGCACAGATACGCAGTATTTT. Protein: CASSLASTASPRSTDTQYF.